Detailed here is one T cell receptor beta chain. This sample stems from a study of blood T cells in healthy people across ages. Primed by a sample-barcoded 5' primer and a J-beta primer mix, a second PCR proceeded for 7 to 11 cycles. From the 5' RACE reads, TCRdb called clonotypes with MiXCR, one entry per CDR3 protein. The sample has roughly 1,300,000 distinct CDR3 sequences; 59% are singletons. The CDR3 runs 15 residues. Germline V gene lookup returns CDR1 SGHRS and CDR2 YFSETQ. V lost 3 bases, J lost 6 bases, and 4 bases stayed unmatched. The rearrangement uses TRBV5-1 and TRBJ1-5, with 12 bases lining up with TRBD1. Sequenced material: blood. The source of this sequence is a man aged 18 to 35 in good health. The CDR3 sequence: CASSSGTGGGQPQHF. The CDR3 nucleotides are TGCGCCAGCAGCTCCGGGACAGGGGGCGGTCAGCCCCAGCATTTT.